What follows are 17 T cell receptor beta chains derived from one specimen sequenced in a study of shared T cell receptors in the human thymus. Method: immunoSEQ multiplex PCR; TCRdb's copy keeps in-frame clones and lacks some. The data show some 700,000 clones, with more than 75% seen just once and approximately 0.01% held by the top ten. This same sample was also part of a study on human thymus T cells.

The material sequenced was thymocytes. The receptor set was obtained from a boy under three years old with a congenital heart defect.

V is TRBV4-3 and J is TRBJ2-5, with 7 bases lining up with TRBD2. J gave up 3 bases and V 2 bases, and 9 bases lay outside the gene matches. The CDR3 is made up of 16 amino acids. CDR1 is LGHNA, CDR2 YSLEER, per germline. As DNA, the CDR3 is TGCGCCAGCAGCCAAAATAATAGGCTAGCGGAAGAGACCCAGTACTTC. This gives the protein CASSQNNRLAEETQYF.

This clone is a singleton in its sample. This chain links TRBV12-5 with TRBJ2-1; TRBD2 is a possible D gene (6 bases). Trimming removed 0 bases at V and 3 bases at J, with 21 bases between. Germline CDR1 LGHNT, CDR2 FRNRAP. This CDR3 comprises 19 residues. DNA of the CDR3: TGTGCTAGTGGTTTGGTACGGGGGACTGGACATACTCTCTACAATGAGCAGTTCTTC. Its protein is CASGLVRGTGHTLYNEQFF. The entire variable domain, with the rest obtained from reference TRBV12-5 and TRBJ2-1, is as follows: DARVTQTPRHKVTEMGQEVTMRCQPILGHNTVFWYRQTMMQGLELLAYFRNRAPLDDSGMPKDRFSAEMPDATLATLKIQPSEPRDSAVYFCASGLVRGTGHTLYNEQFFGPGTRLTVL.

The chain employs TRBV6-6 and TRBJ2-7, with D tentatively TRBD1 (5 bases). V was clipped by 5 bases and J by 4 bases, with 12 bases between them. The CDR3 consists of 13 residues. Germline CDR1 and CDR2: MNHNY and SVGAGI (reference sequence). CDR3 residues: CASSPSQGYEQYF. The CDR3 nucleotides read TGTGCCAGCAGTCCTTCCCAGGGTTACGAGCAGTACTTC.

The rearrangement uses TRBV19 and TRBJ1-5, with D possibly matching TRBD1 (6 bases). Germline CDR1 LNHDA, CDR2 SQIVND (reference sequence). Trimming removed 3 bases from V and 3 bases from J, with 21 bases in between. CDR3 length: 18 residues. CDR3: CASSMGGRGVESNQPQHF. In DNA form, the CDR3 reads TGTGCCAGTAGTATGGGGGGGAGGGGGGTTGAATCCAATCAGCCCCAGCATTTT.

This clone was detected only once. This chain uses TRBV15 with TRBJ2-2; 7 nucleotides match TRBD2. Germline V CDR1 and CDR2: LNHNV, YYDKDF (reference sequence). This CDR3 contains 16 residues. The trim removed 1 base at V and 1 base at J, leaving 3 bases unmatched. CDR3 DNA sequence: TGTGCCACCAGCAGAGTCGGGACTAAGAACACCGGGGAGCTGTTTTTT. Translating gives CATSRVGTKNTGELFF.

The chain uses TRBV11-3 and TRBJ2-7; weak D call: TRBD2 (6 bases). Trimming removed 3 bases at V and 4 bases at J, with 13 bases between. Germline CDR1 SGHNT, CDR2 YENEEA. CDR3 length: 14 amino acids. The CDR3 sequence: CASSFRDSGYEQYF. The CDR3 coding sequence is TGTGCCAGCAGCTTCCGGGACTCCGGTTACGAGCAGTACTTC.

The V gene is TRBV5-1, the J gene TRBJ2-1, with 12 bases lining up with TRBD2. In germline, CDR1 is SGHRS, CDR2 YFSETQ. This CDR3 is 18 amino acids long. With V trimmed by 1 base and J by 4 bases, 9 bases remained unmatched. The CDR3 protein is CASSLRLAGERRYNEQFF. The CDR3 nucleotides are TGCGCCAGCAGCTTGCGACTAGCGGGAGAACGAAGGTACAATGAGCAGTTCTTC.

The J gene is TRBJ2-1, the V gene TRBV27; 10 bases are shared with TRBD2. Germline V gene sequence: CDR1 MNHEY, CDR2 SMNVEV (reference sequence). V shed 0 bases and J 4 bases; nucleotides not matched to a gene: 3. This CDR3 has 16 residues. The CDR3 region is CASSLSLAGDYNEQFF. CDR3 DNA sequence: TGTGCCAGCAGTTTATCTCTAGCGGGGGATTACAATGAGCAGTTCTTC.

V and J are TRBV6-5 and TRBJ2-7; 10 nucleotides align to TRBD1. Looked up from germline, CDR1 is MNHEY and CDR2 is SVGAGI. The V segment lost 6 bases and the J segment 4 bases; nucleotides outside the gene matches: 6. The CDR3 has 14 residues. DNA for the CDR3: TGTGCCAGCAGACCCGGGACAGGGGAGTACGAGCAGTACTTC. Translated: CASRPGTGEYEQYF.

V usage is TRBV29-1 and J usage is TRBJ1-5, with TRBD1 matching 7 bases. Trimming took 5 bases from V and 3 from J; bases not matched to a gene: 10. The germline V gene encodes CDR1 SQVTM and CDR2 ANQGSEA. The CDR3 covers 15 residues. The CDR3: CSVKQGNGTNQPQHF. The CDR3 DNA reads TGCAGCGTTAAACAGGGGAACGGGACCAATCAGCCCCAGCATTTT.

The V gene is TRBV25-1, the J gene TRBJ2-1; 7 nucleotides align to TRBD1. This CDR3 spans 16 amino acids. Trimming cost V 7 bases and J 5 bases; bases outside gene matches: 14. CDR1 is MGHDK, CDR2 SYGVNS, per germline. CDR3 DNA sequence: TGTGCCAGCAAAAAGGGTAGGGGACAGCTTAACAATGAGCAGTTCTTC. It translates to CASKKGRGQLNNEQFF.

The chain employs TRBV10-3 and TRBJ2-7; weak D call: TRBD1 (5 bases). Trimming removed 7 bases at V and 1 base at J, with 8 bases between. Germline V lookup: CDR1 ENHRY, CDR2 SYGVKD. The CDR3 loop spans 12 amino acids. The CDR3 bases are TGTGCCATCAACCAGGGTTCCTACGAGCAGTACTTC. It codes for CAINQGSYEQYF.

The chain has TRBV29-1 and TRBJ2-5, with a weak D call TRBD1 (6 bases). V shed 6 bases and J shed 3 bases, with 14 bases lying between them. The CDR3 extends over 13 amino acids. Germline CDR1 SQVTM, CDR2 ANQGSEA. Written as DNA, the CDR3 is TGCAGCGTGGTAGGACAGCGCGAAGAGACCCAGTACTTC. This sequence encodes CSVVGQREETQYF.

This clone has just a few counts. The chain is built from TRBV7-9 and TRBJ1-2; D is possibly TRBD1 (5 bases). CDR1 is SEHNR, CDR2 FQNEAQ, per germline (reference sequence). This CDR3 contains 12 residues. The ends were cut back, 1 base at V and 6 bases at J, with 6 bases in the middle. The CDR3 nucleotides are TGTGCCAGCAGCTTAGAGACAGATGGCTACACCTTC. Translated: CASSLETDGYTF.

CDR3 region: CSALRGEQYF. In DNA form, the CDR3 reads TGCAGTGCTCTACGCGGCGAGCAGTACTTC. The chain links TRBV20-1 to TRBJ2-7; D call uncertain. The CDR3 spans 10 residues. Germline V gene lookup returns CDR1 DFQATT and CDR2 SNEGSKA (reference sequence). V lost 5 bases to trimming and J lost 6 bases, with 8 bases between them.

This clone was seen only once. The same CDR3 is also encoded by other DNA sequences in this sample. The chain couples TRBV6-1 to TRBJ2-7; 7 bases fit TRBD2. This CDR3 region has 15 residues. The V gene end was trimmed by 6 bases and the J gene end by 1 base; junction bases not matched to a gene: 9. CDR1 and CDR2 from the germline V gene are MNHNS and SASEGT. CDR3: CASSSEGGPSYEQYF. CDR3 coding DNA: TGTGCCAGCAGCTCAGAGGGAGGGCCATCCTACGAGCAGTACTTC.

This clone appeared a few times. This CDR3 reads CASSQDTGGTQYF. In DNA form, the CDR3 reads TGCGCCAGCAGCCAAGATACAGGGGGGACCCAGTACTTC. V and J are TRBV4-3 and TRBJ2-5, with 8 bases lining up with TRBD1. CDR3 length: 13 residues. The germline V gene encodes CDR1 LGHNA and CDR2 YSLEER. V dropped 0 bases and J dropped 7; count of bases not matched to a gene: 1.